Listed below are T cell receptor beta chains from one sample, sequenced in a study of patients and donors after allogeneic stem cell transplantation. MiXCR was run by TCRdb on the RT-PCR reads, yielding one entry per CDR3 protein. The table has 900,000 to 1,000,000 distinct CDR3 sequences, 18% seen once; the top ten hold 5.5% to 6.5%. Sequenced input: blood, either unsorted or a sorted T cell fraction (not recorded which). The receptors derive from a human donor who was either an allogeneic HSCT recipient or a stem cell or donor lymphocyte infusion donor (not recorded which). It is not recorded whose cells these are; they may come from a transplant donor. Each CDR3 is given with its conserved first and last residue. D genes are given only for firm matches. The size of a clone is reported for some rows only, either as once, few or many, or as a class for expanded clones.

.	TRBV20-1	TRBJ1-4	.	CSARVLVLTSTNEKLFF	TGCAGTGCTAGAGTTTTGGTGTTAACTTCGACTAATGAAAAACTGTTTTTT
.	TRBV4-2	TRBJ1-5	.	CASSQSGGLSQPQHF	TGTGCCAGCAGCCAATCCGGGGGCTTGAGTCAGCCCCAGCATTTT
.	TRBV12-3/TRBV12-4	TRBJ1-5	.	CASSLRAPSNQPQHF	TGTGCCAGCAGTTTAAGGGCCCCTAGCAATCAGCCCCAGCATTTT
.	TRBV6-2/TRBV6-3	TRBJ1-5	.	CATMGDQPQHF	TGTGCCACCATGGGGGATCAGCCCCAGCATTTT
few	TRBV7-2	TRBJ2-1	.	CASSFWGRHGNEQFF	TGTGCCAGCAGCTTCTGGGGCCGGCATGGCAATGAGCAGTTCTTC
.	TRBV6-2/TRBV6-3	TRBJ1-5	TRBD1	CASSTQGAPNQPQHF	TGTGCCAGCAGTACACAGGGGGCCCCAAATCAGCCCCAGCATTTT
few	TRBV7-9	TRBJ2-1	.	CASSPPAENEQFF	TGTGCCAGCAGCCCCCCTGCCGAGAATGAGCAGTTCTTC
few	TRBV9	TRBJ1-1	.	CASSLQSENTEAFF	TGTGCCAGCAGCTTACAGTCCGAAAACACTGAAGCTTTCTTT
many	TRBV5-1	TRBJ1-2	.	CASSLEGSGYTF	TGCGCCAGCAGCTTGGAAGGGAGTGGCTACACCTTC
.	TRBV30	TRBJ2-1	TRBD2	CAWSFLAGVSEQFF	TGTGCCTGGAGTTTCCTAGCGGGAGTATCCGAGCAGTTCTTC
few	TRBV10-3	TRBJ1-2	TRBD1	CAISVGQHENYGYTF	TGTGCCATCAGTGTGGGACAGCACGAAAACTATGGCTACACCTTC
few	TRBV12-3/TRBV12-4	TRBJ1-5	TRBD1	CASSLGFFGRGEAQPQHF	TGTGCCAGCAGTTTGGGTTTTTTTGGCAGGGGGGAAGCTCAGCCCCAGCATTTT
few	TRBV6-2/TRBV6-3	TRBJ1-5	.	CASSPTDRSQPQHF	TGTGCCAGCAGCCCAACCGACAGGTCTCAGCCCCAGCATTTT
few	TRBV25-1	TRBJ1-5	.	CASSEFGTTWPQHF	TGTGCCAGCAGTGAATTTGGGACAACTTGGCCCCAGCATTTT
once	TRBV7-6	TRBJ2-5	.	CASSLNPKGSQYF	TGTGCCAGCAGCTTAAACCCTAAAGGGTCCCAGTACTTC
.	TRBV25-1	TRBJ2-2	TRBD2	CASRRGSGGYTGELFF	TGTGCCAGCCGAAGGGGCAGCGGGGGGTACACCGGGGAGCTGTTTTTT
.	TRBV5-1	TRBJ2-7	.	CASARAGGEPYEQYF	TGCGCCAGCGCTAGGGCGGGCGGGGAACCCTACGAGCAGTACTTC
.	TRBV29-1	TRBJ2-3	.	CSAFGTILRDTQYF	TGCAGCGCTTTCGGGACAATACTACGGGATACGCAGTATTTT
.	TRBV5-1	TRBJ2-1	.	CASNDGPFILAYNEQFF	TGCGCCAGCAATGACGGACCATTTATCCTCGCCTACAATGAGCAGTTCTTC
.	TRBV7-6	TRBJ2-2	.	CASSGWKAKPLNTGELFF	TGTGCCAGCAGCGGGTGGAAAGCGAAACCCCTAAACACCGGGGAGCTGTTTTTT
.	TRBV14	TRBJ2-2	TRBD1	CASSQTGENTGELFF	TGTGCCAGCAGCCAGACAGGGGAGAACACCGGGGAGCTGTTTTTT
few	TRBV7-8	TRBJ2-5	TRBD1	CATKTGGFNQETQYF	TGTGCCACAAAGACAGGGGGCTTTAACCAAGAGACCCAGTACTTC
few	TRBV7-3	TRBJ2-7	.	CASSLRGGNLGTDYEQYF	TGTGCCAGCAGCCTACGAGGGGGGAACCTGGGAACGGATTACGAGCAGTACTTC
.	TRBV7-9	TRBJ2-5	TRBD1	CASSLGPTGEQETQYF	TGTGCCAGCAGCTTAGGGCCTACAGGGGAGCAAGAGACCCAGTACTTC
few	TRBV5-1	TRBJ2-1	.	CASSLGQRYYNEQFF	TGCGCCAGCAGCTTGGGCCAGCGGTACTACAATGAGCAGTTCTTC
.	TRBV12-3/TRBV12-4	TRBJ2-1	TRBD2	CASSGGLAGVNNEQFF	TGTGCCAGCAGTGGGGGACTAGCAGGAGTTAACAATGAGCAGTTCTTC
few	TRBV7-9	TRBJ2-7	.	CASSLGVTDPRLEQYF	TGTGCCAGCAGCTTAGGGGTCACGGACCCCAGGTTGGAGCAGTACTTC
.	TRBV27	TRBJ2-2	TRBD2	CASSLRPRGGRERAGELFF	TGTGCCAGCAGTTTAAGGCCCCGGGGGGGAAGGGAAAGGGCCGGGGAGCTGTTTTTT
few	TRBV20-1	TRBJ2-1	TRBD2	CSAELAGGYNEQFF	TGCAGTGCAGAACTAGCGGGAGGCTACAATGAGCAGTTCTTC
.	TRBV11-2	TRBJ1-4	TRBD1	CASSRNRDRSNEKLFF	TGTGCCAGCAGCCGAAACCGGGACAGGTCTAATGAAAAACTGTTTTTT